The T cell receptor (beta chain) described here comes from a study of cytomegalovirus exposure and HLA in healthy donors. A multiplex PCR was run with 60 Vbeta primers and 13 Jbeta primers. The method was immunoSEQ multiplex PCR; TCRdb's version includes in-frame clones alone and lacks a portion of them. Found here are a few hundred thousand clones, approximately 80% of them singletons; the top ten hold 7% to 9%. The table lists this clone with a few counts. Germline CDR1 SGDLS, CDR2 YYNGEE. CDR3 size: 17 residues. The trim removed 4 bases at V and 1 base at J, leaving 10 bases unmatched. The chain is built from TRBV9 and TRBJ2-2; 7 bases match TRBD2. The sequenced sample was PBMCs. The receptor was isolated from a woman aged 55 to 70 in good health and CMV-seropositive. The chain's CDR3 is CASSTRPGLENTGELFF. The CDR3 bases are TGTGCCAGCAGCACCCGCCCCGGACTAGAGAACACCGGGGAGCTGTTTTTT. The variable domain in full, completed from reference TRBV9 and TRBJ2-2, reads DSGVTQTPKHLITATGQRVTLRCSPRSGDLSVYWYQQSLDQGLQFLIQYYNGEERAKGNILERFSAQQFPDLHSELNLSSLELGDSALYFCASSTRPGLENTGELFFGEGSRLTVL.